This is a list of T cell receptor beta chains from one sample in a study of vaccination and CD4 T cells after COVID-19. TCRdb independently ran MiXCR on the PCR reads; one entry per CDR3 protein. The table lists 13,000 to 15,000 distinct CDR3 sequences, under 45% of them singletons, with 17% in the top ten. These receptors have no known antigen. Sequencing input: cultured CD4+ T cells from blood. These receptor sequences come from a human donor with COVID-19. The CDR3 runs from the conserved cysteine through the conserved F or W. Each record gives: clone size, D gene, J gene, V gene, CDR3 protein, CDR3 DNA. A D gene is named only where the DNA matches it firmly. The size of a clone is reported for some rows only, either as once, few or many, or as a class for expanded clones.

>.|.|TRBJ1-5|TRBV5-6
CASSPKPQHF
TGTGCCAGCAGCCCCAAGCCCCAGCATTTT
>.|.|TRBJ2-2|TRBV11-2
CASSPVYGELFF
TGTGCCAGCAGCCCCGTTTATGGGGAGCTGTTTTTT
>once|.|TRBJ1-4|TRBV6-1
CASSDSVPGYEKLFF
TGTGCCAGCAGTGACTCAGTTCCAGGTTATGAAAAACTGTTTTTT
>few|.|TRBJ2-5|TRBV7-2
CASSLAGTPETQYF
TGTGCCAGCAGCTTAGCGGGCACACCAGAGACCCAGTACTTC
>few|.|TRBJ1-5|TRBV7-2
CASSLRAGAYSNQPQHF
TGTGCCAGCAGCTTAAGGGCAGGGGCCTATAGCAATCAGCCCCAGCATTTT
>few|.|TRBJ2-3|TRBV7-2
CASSSQTSSTDTQYF
TGTGCCAGCAGCTCCCAGACTAGTAGCACAGATACGCAGTATTTT
>.|TRBD1|TRBJ2-7|TRBV2
CASSFGGTGGDEQYF
TGTGCCAGCAGTTTTGGGGGGACAGGGGGCGACGAGCAGTACTTC
>.|.|TRBJ2-6|TRBV10-1
CASSGEGYGGANVLTF
TGCGCCAGCAGTGGTGAAGGGTATGGAGGGGCCAACGTCCTGACTTTC
>few|.|TRBJ1-5|TRBV20-1
CSAGSGNQPQHF
TGCAGTGCCGGATCGGGGAATCAGCCCCAGCATTTT
>.|.|TRBJ1-5|TRBV27
CASSFRGDIRGGNQPQHF
TGTGCCAGCAGTTTTCGGGGGGACATCCGAGGAGGCAATCAGCCCCAGCATTTT
>once|.|TRBJ2-5|TRBV20-1
CSAPTREETQYF
TGCAGTGCCCCTACTAGGGAAGAGACCCAGTACTTC
>.|.|TRBJ1-2|TRBV20-1
CSANSGINYGYTF
TGCAGTGCTAACTCCGGGATTAACTATGGCTACACCTTC
>.|.|TRBJ1-4|TRBV11-2
CASSPLSLWEKLFF
TGTGCCAGCAGCCCCCTCTCATTGTGGGAAAAACTGTTTTTT
>few|.|TRBJ1-6|TRBV7-8
CASSQSLAGSSPLHF
TGTGCCAGCAGCCAATCTCTGGCAGGCTCATCACCCCTCCACTTT
>once|.|TRBJ2-3|TRBV9
CASTPGDRTDTQYF
TGTGCCAGCACGCCCGGGGACCGCACAGATACGCAGTATTTT
>.|TRBD1|TRBJ1-2|TRBV7-2
CASSRIRTGRNGYTF
TGTGCCAGCAGCCGTATCCGGACAGGGAGGAATGGCTACACCTTC
>.|.|TRBJ1-2|TRBV4-3
CASSQGPGQGYGYTF
TGCGCCAGCAGCCAAGGTCCGGGACAAGGCTATGGCTACACCTTC
>.|.|TRBJ1-4|TRBV30
CAWSVQGNEKLFF
TGTGCCTGGAGTGTACAGGGCAATGAAAAACTGTTTTTT
>few|.|TRBJ1-5|TRBV10-3
CAIRQGLGNQPQHF
TGTGCCATCAGACAGGGCTTGGGCAATCAGCCCCAGCATTTT
>.|TRBD1|TRBJ2-3|TRBV29-1
CSVRQGVDTQYF
TGCAGCGTAAGGCAGGGGGTAGATACGCAGTATTTT
>few|TRBD1|TRBJ2-2|TRBV5-4
CASSPPTGGVTGELFF
TGTGCCAGCAGCCCACCGACAGGGGGTGTCACCGGGGAGCTGTTTTTT
>few|.|TRBJ1-3|TRBV6-5
CASSFAGGNTIYF
TGTGCCAGCAGTTTCGCGGGAGGAAACACCATATATTTT
>.|.|TRBJ2-3|TRBV19
CASSPDRRMTDTQYF
TGTGCCAGTAGCCCCGATAGAAGAATGACAGATACGCAGTATTTT
>few|.|TRBJ1-2|TRBV6-1
CASREGFSGGYTF
TGTGCCTCGAGAGAGGGGTTTAGCGGGGGCTACACCTTC
>.|.|TRBJ2-5|TRBV6-1
CASSPQDRQETQYF
TGTGCCAGCAGCCCCCAGGACAGACAAGAGACCCAGTACTTC
>.|TRBD1|TRBJ1-6|TRBV4-1
CASSQVWAGGNSPLHF
TGCGCCAGCAGCCAAGTATGGGCAGGGGGTAATTCACCCCTCCACTTT
>once|TRBD1|TRBJ2-2|TRBV15
CATSRMGTGDNTGELFF
TGTGCCACCAGCAGAATGGGGACAGGCGATAACACCGGGGAGCTGTTTTTT
>.|TRBD1|TRBJ2-7|TRBV6-5
CASSYSTDRASYEQYF
TGTGCCAGCAGTTACTCTACGGACAGGGCCTCCTACGAGCAGTACTTC
>.|TRBD2|TRBJ2-3|TRBV7-8
CASSLAGRAGGTDTQYF
TGTGCCAGCAGCTTAGCGGGGCGAGCGGGGGGGACAGATACGCAGTATTTT
>few|.|TRBJ2-7|TRBV28
CASSSGPPVYEQYF
TGTGCCAGCAGTTCCGGGCCCCCCGTCTACGAGCAGTACTTC
>.|.|TRBJ1-5|TRBV4-1
CASSQGWGNNQPQHF
TGCGCCAGCAGCCAAGGGTGGGGAAACAATCAGCCCCAGCATTTT
>.|.|TRBJ1-1|TRBV27
CASSLSGGTEAFF
TGTGCCAGCAGTTTATCAGGGGGCACTGAAGCTTTCTTT
>.|.|TRBJ1-1|TRBV28
CASSLRGTGRDTEAFF
TGTGCCAGCAGTTTAAGGGGAACAGGCCGGGACACTGAAGCTTTCTTT
>.|.|TRBJ1-5|TRBV30
CAWSVRQGGNQPQHF
TGTGCCTGGAGTGTACGTCAGGGTGGTAATCAGCCCCAGCATTTT
>.|TRBD1|TRBJ1-1|TRBV27
CASSPRQGRLSTEAFF
TGTGCCAGCAGTCCTCGACAGGGGAGGTTGAGCACTGAAGCTTTCTTT
>.|.|TRBJ1-2|TRBV12-3/TRBV12-4
CASSLRDTNYGYTF
TGTGCCAGCAGTTTAAGGGACACTAACTATGGCTACACCTTC
>once|TRBD1|TRBJ2-1|TRBV12-3/TRBV12-4
CASSYLPGTVYNEQFF
TGTGCCAGCAGTTATCTACCCGGGACAGTCTACAATGAGCAGTTCTTC
>.|.|TRBJ1-1|TRBV28
CASMARQGAFF
TGTGCCAGCATGGCCAGGCAGGGGGCTTTCTTT
>.|.|TRBJ2-7|TRBV20-1
CSARGGAMRRGFYEQYF
TGCAGTGCTAGAGGTGGGGCAATGAGACGGGGCTTCTACGAGCAGTACTTC
>.|.|TRBJ2-2|TRBV7-3
CASSKAGVGTGELFF
TGTGCCAGCAGCAAGGCCGGGGTGGGCACCGGGGAGCTGTTTTTT
>.|.|TRBJ2-7|TRBV28
CASTKGTYEQYF
TGTGCCAGCACTAAGGGGACCTACGAGCAGTACTTC
>.|TRBD1|TRBJ2-5|TRBV19
CASRNSGGGETQYF
TGTGCCAGTAGAAATTCAGGGGGCGGAGAGACCCAGTACTTC
>.|.|TRBJ2-3|TRBV30
CAWSNGLGTSTDTQYF
TGTGCCTGGAGTAACGGACTTGGGACTAGCACAGATACGCAGTATTTT
>.|.|TRBJ2-2|TRBV5-1
CASSLRHGQGELFF
TGCGCCAGCAGCTTACGCCACGGACAGGGGGAGCTGTTTTTT
>.|TRBD1|TRBJ1-1|TRBV6-2/TRBV6-3
CASSRGRGQAFF
TGTGCCAGCAGCCGTGGCAGGGGGCAGGCTTTCTTT
>.|.|TRBJ1-6|TRBV10-3
CAISGQPSSYNSPLHF
TGTGCCATCAGCGGACAGCCGAGCTCCTATAATTCACCCCTCCACTTT
>few|TRBD1|TRBJ2-5|TRBV5-6
CASSPPDREETQYF
TGTGCCAGCAGTCCTCCGGACAGGGAAGAGACCCAGTACTTC
>few|.|TRBJ1-4|TRBV25-1
CASSEWETRSLLFF
TGTGCCAGCAGTGAATGGGAGACCCGATCATTACTGTTTTTT
>.|TRBD1|TRBJ1-2|TRBV30
CACLSTTGEHRYTF
TGTGCCTGCTTATCGACCACAGGGGAACATCGCTACACCTTC
>.|.|TRBJ2-3|TRBV7-6
CASSPRDSTQYF
TGTGCCAGCAGCCCCCGTGACAGTACGCAGTATTTT
>few|.|TRBJ1-1|TRBV19
CASSVAIRPFF
TGTGCCAGTAGTGTTGCGATACGACCTTTCTTT
>.|TRBD2|TRBJ2-2|TRBV7-9
CASSPSGAGATGELFF
TGTGCCAGCAGCCCCTCAGGAGCGGGGGCTACCGGGGAGCTGTTTTTT
>.|TRBD1|TRBJ2-7|TRBV20-1
CSARDRQGHYEQYF
TGCAGTGCTAGAGATAGACAGGGACACTACGAGCAGTACTTC
>.|TRBD1|TRBJ1-5|TRBV24-1
CATSDPGTGPFQPQHF
TGTGCCACCAGTGACCCCGGGACAGGCCCTTTTCAGCCCCAGCATTTT
>few|.|TRBJ2-5|TRBV11-3
CASSLEGSHAETQYF
TGTGCCAGCAGCTTAGAGGGTAGTCATGCGGAGACCCAGTACTTC